These 12 T cell receptor beta chains came from one sample sequenced in a study of PD-L1 blockade in urothelial cancer. Sequencing used immunoSEQ multiplex PCR; TCRdb keeps in-frame clones, though not all of them. The data contain tens of thousands of clones, more than 85% of them singletons. This specimen consisted of PBMCs, obtained around atezolizumab (anti-PD-L1) treatment. The source is a man aged 55 to 70 with urothelial cancer.

V usage is TRBV2 and J usage is TRBJ1-2; tentatively, D is TRBD1 (6 bases). CDR1 and CDR2 from the germline V gene are SNHLY and FYNNEI. The CDR3 has 15 residues. V lost 7 bases and J 6 bases, leaving 21 bases between the germline ends. This chain's CDR3 is CASTGPQGSRDGYTF. The DNA of the CDR3 is TGTGCCAGCACCGGCCCGCAGGGGTCTAGAGATGGCTACACCTTC.

The J gene is TRBJ1-1, the V gene TRBV25-1; TRBD1 is a possible D gene (5 bases). CDR1 is MGHDK and CDR2 is SYGVNS in the germline V gene. This CDR3 comprises 14 residues. Trimming removed 5 bases at V and 2 bases at J, with 12 bases between. As DNA, the CDR3 is TGTGCCAGCAGTAGAGAAACAGGTAACACTGAAGCTTTCTTT. It specifies CASSRETGNTEAFF. Full variable domain (outside the CDR3, taken from reference TRBV25-1 and TRBJ1-1): EADIYQTPRYLVIGTGKKITLECSQTMGHDKMYWYQQDPGMELHLIHYSYGVNSTEKGDLSSESTVSRIRTEHFPLTLESARPSHTSQYLCASSRETGNTEAFFGQGTRLTVV.

The J gene is TRBJ2-7, the V gene TRBV5-4, with TRBD2 matching over 12 bases. This CDR3 comprises 15 residues. After removal of 4 bases from V and 3 bases from J, the junction contained 5 bases not matched to a gene. CDR1 is SGHNT and CDR2 is YYREEE in the germline V gene (reference sequence). CDR3 sequence (DNA): TGTGCCAGCAGCCAAACTAGCGGGGGGCTCTACGAGCAGTACTTC. It specifies CASSQTSGGLYEQYF.

The rearrangement links TRBV4-1 to TRBJ2-2, with 12 bases fitting TRBD2. The V segment lost 2 bases and the J segment 5 bases; nucleotides outside the gene matches: 15. Per the germline V gene, CDR1 is MGHRA and CDR2 is YSYEKL. The CDR3 is made up of 20 amino acids. The CDR3 DNA reads TGCGCCAGCAGCCAACTTCCGGGGCTAGCGGGAGGGTTGGGGACCGGGGAGCTGTTTTTT. It specifies CASSQLPGLAGGLGTGELFF.

The CDR3 region is CASKRDRGNTEAFF. CDR3 DNA sequence: TGTGCCAGTAAACGGGACAGGGGAAACACTGAAGCTTTCTTT. The genes are TRBV19 and TRBJ1-1; TRBD1 aligns across 10 bases. Germline CDR1 reads LNHDA; CDR2 reads SQIVND (reference sequence). CDR3 size: 14 residues. J was trimmed by 2 bases and V by 7 bases; bases with no gene match: 4.

The rearrangement links TRBV7-9 to TRBJ2-5; 7 nucleotides align to TRBD1. J gave up 3 bases and V 4 bases, and 5 bases lay outside the gene matches. The CDR3 is 14 amino acids. Germline loops: CDR1 SEHNR, CDR2 FQNEAQ (reference sequence). The CDR3, as DNA: TGTGCCAGCAGCTCATCCGGGACAGAAGAGACCCAGTACTTC. Translated: CASSSSGTEETQYF. Using reference TRBV7-9 and TRBJ2-5 for the parts outside the CDR3, the full variable domain is DTGVSQNPRHKITKRGQNVTFRCDPISEHNRLYWYRQTLGQGPEFLTYFQNEAQLEKSRLLSDRFSAERPKGSFSTLEIQRTEQGDSAMYLCASSSSGTEETQYFGPGTRLLVL.

The chain combines TRBV9 with TRBJ1-2; 8 nucleotides line up with TRBD1. CDR3 length: 16 amino acids. J was trimmed by 6 bases and V by 3 bases; bases with no gene match: 13. Per germline, CDR1 SGDLS and CDR2 YYNGEE. The CDR3, as DNA: TGTGCCAGCAGCGCCCTTTGGGCAGGGGGCGCGGATGGCTACACCTTC. Translating it yields CASSALWAGGADGYTF.

The gene calls are TRBV19 and TRBJ2-1; TRBD2 aligns across 7 bases. This CDR3 is 15 amino acids long. The V and J ends lost 3 bases and 5 bases, in that order; junction bases with no gene match: 7. CDR1 and CDR2 from the germline V gene are LNHDA and SQIVND (reference sequence). DNA for the CDR3: TGTGCCAGTAGTATTGAGGGCGGGAGAAACAATGAGCAGTTCTTC. It codes for CASSIEGGRNNEQFF.

This clone was recorded only once. The J gene is TRBJ1-5, the V gene TRBV6-1, with TRBD1 matching over 7 bases. V gave up 7 bases and J gave up 4 bases; unmatched junction bases: 4. Germline assignment: CDR1 MNHNS and CDR2 SASEGT. The CDR3 is 13 residues long. DNA for the CDR3: TGTGCCAGCAACCGGGACAGAAATCAGCCCCAGCATTTT. Its protein is CASNRDRNQPQHF.

The chain links TRBV28 to TRBJ1-3; TRBD1 matches at 8 bases. This CDR3 comprises 16 residues. V was pared by 2 bases and J by 5 bases, with 8 bases of the junction left unmatched. Germline V lookup: CDR1 MDHEN, CDR2 SYDVKM. In DNA, the CDR3 is TGTGCCAGCAGTTTACCCGACAGGGGAGGGAGAAACACCATATATTTT. Protein sequence: CASSLPDRGGRNTIYF. The whole variable domain, filled in from reference TRBV28 and TRBJ1-3, reads DVKVTQSSRYLVKRTGEKVFLECVQDMDHENMFWYRQDPGLGLRLIYFSYDVKMKEKGDIPEGYSVSREKKERFSLILESASTNQTSMYLCASSLPDRGGRNTIYFGEGSWLTVV.

The gene calls are TRBV7-9 and TRBJ2-1; TRBD2 aligns across 8 bases. Germline trimming cut 5 bases from V and 2 bases from J; bases unmatched to any gene: 11. CDR3 length equals 17 residues. Germline CDR1 reads SEHNR; CDR2 reads FQNEAQ (reference sequence). The CDR3 DNA reads as TGTGCCAGCAGCACGCGGCCGACTAGCGACACCTACAATGAGCAGTTCTTC. It is translated as CASSTRPTSDTYNEQFF. The full variable domain, rest sourced from reference TRBV7-9 and TRBJ2-1, is DTGVSQNPRHKITKRGQNVTFRCDPISEHNRLYWYRQTLGQGPEFLTYFQNEAQLEKSRLLSDRFSAERPKGSFSTLEIQRTEQGDSAMYLCASSTRPTSDTYNEQFFGPGTRLTVL.

This clone was seen only a few times. The chain links TRBV6-1 to TRBJ2-7, with TRBD1 matching 7 bases. The germline V gene encodes CDR1 MNHNS and CDR2 SASEGT. V lost 6 bases to trimming and J lost 3 bases; unmatched junction nucleotides: 11. The CDR3 has 15 amino acids. CDR3 sequence: CASSTTGTEHYEQYF. In nucleotides, the CDR3 is TGTGCCAGCAGCACTACCGGGACAGAGCACTACGAGCAGTACTTC.